This T cell receptor beta chain was documented in a study of T cell changes during pregnancy in multiple sclerosis. The trim removed 7 bases at V and 5 bases at J, leaving 7 bases unmatched. The CDR3 length is 14 residues. CDR1 and CDR2 (germline): SGDLS, YYNGEE. Clones were read by immunoSEQ multiplex PCR, and TCRdb kept only the in-frame ones, dropping some. The sample includes tens of thousands of clones, roughly 87% of them seen just once. Here the sequenced sample was peripheral blood, taken in the third trimester of pregnancy. The source is a female donor in good health, enrolled as a control in a pregnancy study. The rearrangement uses TRBV9 and TRBJ2-2; 8 nucleotides match TRBD2. The CDR3 here is CASGRGGGTGELFF. CDR3 DNA: TGTGCCAGCGGCCGGGGGGGCGGTACCGGGGAGCTGTTTTTT. Full variable domain (remainder filled in from reference TRBV9 and TRBJ2-2): DSGVTQTPKHLITATGQRVTLRCSPRSGDLSVYWYQQSLDQGLQFLIQYYNGEERAKGNILERFSAQQFPDLHSELNLSSLELGDSALYFCASGRGGGTGELFFGEGSRLTVL.